Reported below is one TCR beta chain. The entry originates in a study of T cells in Graves' hyperthyroidism and ophthalmopathy. CDR1 and CDR2 (germline): SNHLY, FYNNEI. The CDR3 has 14 residues. Trimming removed 6 bases from V and 0 bases from J, with 9 bases in between. The TCR beta CDR3 regions underwent amplification using RNA transcripts as the source. TCR CDR3 regions were first amplified by RT-PCR with HTBI primers. TCRdb recomputed calls from the multiplex PCR reads with MiXCR, one row per CDR3 protein. The top ten hold about a sixth of the sample, which has fewer than 900,000 distinct CDR3 sequences, approximately 19% seen once.

This sequence joins TRBV2 and TRBJ1-3; D perhaps matches TRBD1 (5 bases). This TCR was sampled from a woman between 50 and 59 years old with Graves' hyperthyroidism that later progressed to Graves' ophthalmopathy. The specimen was blood. The CDR3 nucleotides read TGTGCCAGCAGCGAGGGACCCTCTGGAAACACCATATATTTT. Translated: CASSEGPSGNTIYF.